This T cell receptor beta chain was captured in a study of beta chain features in type 1 diabetes. Study-wide results and caveats: Amplification by PCR could prefer shorter templates, with the same effect in patients and controls. Moderate yet significant TCRB CDR3 shortening was seen in Type 1 diabetes patients in all four CD4+ subsets.

This clone was seen more than once but under ten times. What it recognizes is unknown. The sequenced template was cDNA made from the entire isolated RNA. Repertoires were generated with immunoSEQ multiplex PCR, while TCRdb's copy carries only in-frame clones and drops some. The table records fewer than 110,000 clones, 25% to 35% of them present only once. CDR3 length: 15 residues. Per germline, CDR1 SGHTA and CDR2 FQGTGA. V trimming: 5 bases; J trimming: 9 bases; junction bases outside the gene matches: 9. Input material: central memory CD4+ T cells from blood. This sequence joins TRBV7-3 and TRBJ2-1, with 11 bases fitting TRBD1. The source of this sequence is a woman between 18 and 30 years old with type 1 diabetes. This CDR3 is CASSRGQGVGGEQFF. DNA for the CDR3: TGTGCCAGCAGCCGGGGACAGGGGGTTGGCGGTGAGCAGTTCTTC.